Described below is a single T cell receptor (beta chain) sequence and its context. This sample was taken from a study of blood T cells in healthy people across ages. Through a sample-barcoded 5' primer and a J-beta primer mix, a second PCR was run for roughly 6 to 12 cycles. Every sample returned 3 million or more CDR3-containing paired-end reads. Each CDR3 protein is one row after TCRdb ran MiXCR on the 5' RACE reads. The repertoire includes some 290,000 distinct CDR3 sequences, around 27% of them detected once, and approximately 30% sits in the top ten. Sequencing was done on a sample of blood. This receptor was identified in a woman between 65 and 79 years old in good health.

CDR3 residues: CASSPSGPRGFAETQYF. Written as DNA, the CDR3 is TGTGCCAGCAGCCCTAGCGGGCCTAGGGGGTTTGCAGAGACCCAGTACTTC. The chain has TRBV7-3 and TRBJ2-5; TRBD2 matches at 8 bases. The germline V gene encodes CDR1 SGHTA and CDR2 FQGTGA. V lost 5 bases and J lost 4; bases outside the gene matches: 15. The CDR3 spans 17 residues.